This T cell receptor beta chain came from a study of blood T cell repertoires in COVID-19 (dated by TCRdb to between 2020 and 2021). Notes on the research overall: Samples covering the acute and convalescent phases of COVID-19 were provided by collaborators in the United States, Italy and Spain. The material from the prospective study consisted of cDNA or gDNA derived from T cells, B-cell-depleted T cells, or PBMCs. Deeply sampled blood TCRbeta repertoires from subjects exposed to, actively infected with, or recovered from COVID-19 were included in the dataset. The repertoires were released in a freely available public database intended as a resource for research on the immune response to SARS-CoV-2. The samples were drawn from the first 160 participants of the ongoing ImmuneRACE study and from roughly 1,300 subjects provided by 6 global collaborators. Sample metadata almost always included a de-identified subject ID, COVID-19 status, age in years and sex. HLA class I and class II types, where available, came from metadata supplied by the sample provider rather than from assay-based typing. Points the paper makes about the study in general: The quantity of clinical and demographic metadata differed by source and by participant and was supplied without curation.

On this clone: Its specific antigen is unknown. Base qualities are not recorded, but no much larger clone differs from it by a single base.

TCRbeta CDR3 regions were amplified from genomic DNA by means of the immunoSEQ Assay, a bias-controlled multiplex PCR. On the study's bioinformatics: The number of nucleated cells in each sample was estimated by amplification of reference gene primers within the assay. Sequence reads were collapsed and filtered to measure the absolute abundance of every unique TCRbeta CDR3 rearrangement. For each sample, productive Simpson clonality was calculated as the square root of Simpson's diversity index across productive rearrangements. TCRdb took over this immuneACCESS table, retaining in-frame rearrangements with V and J assigned. Such tables are incomplete; in checked studies, under half of the missing clones stem from an unresolved V gene, and the remainder is unexplained. V and J calls and clone size follow that table, whereas D and trimming were derived from the DNA. This sample lists 340,000 or so clones; about 86% were detected once. In total, the top ten clones hold 2.5% to 3% of the sample.

The collaborating institutions used their own protocols to collect whole blood in K2EDTA tubes. For TCRbeta analysis, collaborators shipped samples in one of three forms: frozen whole blood, isolated PBMCs, or DNA extracted from either of those sample types. This clonotype originated in a man under 40 with active or convalescent COVID-19. The sequenced sample consisted of peripheral blood.

The CDR3 region has the sequence CASSFGLAGGEQFF. The DNA sequence is given as TGTGCCAGCAGTTTCGGACTAGCGGGAGGTGAGCAGTTCTTC. Recombination linked TRBV27 to TRBJ2-1; TRBD2 agrees with 14 junctional bases. V has 3 bases trimmed and J has 9 bases trimmed; junction bases matching no gene number 1. The CDR3 starts with the cysteine, ends with the phenylalanine, and has 14 residues. The only DNA kept is the CDR3, 42 bases in frame from the first base. Based on the germline V gene (reference sequence), the CDR1 and CDR2 sequences are MNHEY and SMNVEV.